This T cell receptor (beta chain) was profiled in a study of blood T cell repertoires in COVID-19. Study summary: The samples span acute and convalescent COVID-19 from the United States, Italy and Spain. T cells, B-cell-depleted T cells, or PBMCs provided the cDNA or gDNA that served as material.

It was during active infection that Seattle patients were enrolled and then longitudinally followed. The length of the CDR3 is 13 residues. The ends were cut back, 7 bases at V and 5 bases at J, with 14 bases in the middle. The V gene's germline CDR1 is ENHRY and CDR2 SYGVKD. As processed by the authors: From reference gene primer amplification, estimates of nucleated cell counts were derived. Profiled with immunoSEQ multiplex PCR; TCRdb holds only in-frame clones, not every one. D and trimming were read from the DNA, whereas the V and J calls and clone size are those reported in that table. The sample has tens of thousands of clones, roughly 80% seen once.

This chain links TRBV10-3 with TRBJ2-5, with a tentative D call TRBD2 (5 bases). The origin of this receptor is a man older than 75 with COVID-19, enrolled during active disease. The sequencing input was peripheral blood. The CDR3 loop is CAIKSPGSETQYF. The CDR3 nucleotides are TGTGCCATCAAGAGTCCGGGGAGCGAGACCCAGTACTTC.